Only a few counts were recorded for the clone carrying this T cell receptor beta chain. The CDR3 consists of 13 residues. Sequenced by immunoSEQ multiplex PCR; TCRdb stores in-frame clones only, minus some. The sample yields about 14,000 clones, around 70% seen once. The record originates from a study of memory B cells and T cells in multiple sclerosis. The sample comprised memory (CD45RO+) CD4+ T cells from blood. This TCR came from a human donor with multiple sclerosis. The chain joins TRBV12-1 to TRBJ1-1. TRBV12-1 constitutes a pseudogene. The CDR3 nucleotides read TGTGCCAGCAGCTTTGGGCGGGACACTGAAGCTTTCTTT. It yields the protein CASSFGRDTEAFF.